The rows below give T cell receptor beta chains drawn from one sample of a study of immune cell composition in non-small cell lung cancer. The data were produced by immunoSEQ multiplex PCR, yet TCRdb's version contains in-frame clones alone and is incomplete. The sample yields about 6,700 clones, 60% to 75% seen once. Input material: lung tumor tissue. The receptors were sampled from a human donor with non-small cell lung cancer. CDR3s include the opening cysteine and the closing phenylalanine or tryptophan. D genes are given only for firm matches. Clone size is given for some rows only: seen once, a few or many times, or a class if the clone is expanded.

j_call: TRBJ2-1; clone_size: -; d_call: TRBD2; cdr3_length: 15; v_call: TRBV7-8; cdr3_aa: CASSLEAGVINEQFF; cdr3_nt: TGTGCCAGCAGCTTAGAAGCGGGAGTGATAAATGAGCAGTTCTTC
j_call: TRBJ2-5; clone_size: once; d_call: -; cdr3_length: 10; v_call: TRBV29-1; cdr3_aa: CSVGSPDQYF; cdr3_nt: TGCAGCGTGGGCTCCCCGGATCAGTACTTC
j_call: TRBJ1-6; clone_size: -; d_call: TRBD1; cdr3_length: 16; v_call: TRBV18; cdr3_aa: CASSPDRVLSYSPLHF; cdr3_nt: TGTGCCAGCTCACCAGACAGGGTCCTGTCCTATTCACCCCTCCACTTT
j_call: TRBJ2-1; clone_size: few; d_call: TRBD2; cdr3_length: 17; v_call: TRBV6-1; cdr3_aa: CASSESLAGDAYNEQFF; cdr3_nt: TGTGCCAGCAGTGAGTCGCTAGCGGGGGATGCCTACAATGAGCAGTTCTTC
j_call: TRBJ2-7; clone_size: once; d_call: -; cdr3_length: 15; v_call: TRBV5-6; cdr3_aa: CASSSTITHSYEQYF; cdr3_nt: TGTGCCAGCAGCTCGACTATTACACACTCCTACGAGCAGTACTTC
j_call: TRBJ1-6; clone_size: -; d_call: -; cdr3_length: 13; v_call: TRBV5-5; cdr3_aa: CASSLTRDSPLHF; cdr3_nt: TGTGCCAGCAGCTTGACGAGGGATTCACCCCTCCACTTT
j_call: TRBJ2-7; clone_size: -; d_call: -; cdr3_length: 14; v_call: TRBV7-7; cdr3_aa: CASKSRTDAYEQYF; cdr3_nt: TGTGCTAGCAAGTCCCGGACTGACGCCTACGAGCAGTACTTC
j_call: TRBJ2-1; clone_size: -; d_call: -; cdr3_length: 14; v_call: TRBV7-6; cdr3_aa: CASSFRVIANEQFF; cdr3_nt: TGTGCCAGCAGCTTCAGGGTTATAGCAAATGAGCAGTTCTTC
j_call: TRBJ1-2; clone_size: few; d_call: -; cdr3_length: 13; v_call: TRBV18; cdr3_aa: CASSPPSGRGYTF; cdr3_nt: TGTGCCAGCTCACCACCGTCGGGTCGGGGCTACACCTTC
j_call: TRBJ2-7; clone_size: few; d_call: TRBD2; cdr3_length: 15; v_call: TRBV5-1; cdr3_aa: CASSLPTSGVDEQYF; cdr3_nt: TGCGCCAGCAGCTTGCCGACTAGCGGAGTCGACGAGCAGTACTTC
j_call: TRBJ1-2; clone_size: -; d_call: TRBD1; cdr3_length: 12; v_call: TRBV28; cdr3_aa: CATRQGTYGYTF; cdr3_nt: TGTGCCACCAGACAGGGAACCTATGGCTACACCTTC
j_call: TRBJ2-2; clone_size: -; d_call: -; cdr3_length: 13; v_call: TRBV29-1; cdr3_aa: CSVVLENTGELFF; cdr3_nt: TGCAGCGTTGTACTAGAGAACACCGGGGAGCTGTTTTTT
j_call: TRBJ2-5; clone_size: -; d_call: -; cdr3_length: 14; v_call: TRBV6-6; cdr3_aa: CASSYIDQGETQYF; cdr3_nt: TGTGCCAGCAGTTACATTGACCAGGGGGAGACCCAGTACTTC
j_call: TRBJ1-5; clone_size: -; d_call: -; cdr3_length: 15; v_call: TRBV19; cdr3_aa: CASSITPDRTQPQHF; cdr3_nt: TGTGCCAGTAGTATAACCCCGGACAGAACTCAGCCCCAGCATTTT
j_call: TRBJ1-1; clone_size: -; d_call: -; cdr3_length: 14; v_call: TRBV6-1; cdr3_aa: CASRVQTVNTEAFF; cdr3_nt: TGTGCCAGCAGGGTACAGACGGTGAACACTGAAGCTTTCTTT
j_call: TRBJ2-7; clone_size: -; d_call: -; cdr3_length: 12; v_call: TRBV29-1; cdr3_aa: CSFCGKGEEQYF; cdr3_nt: TGCAGCTTTTGCGGTAAGGGGGAAGAGCAGTACTTC
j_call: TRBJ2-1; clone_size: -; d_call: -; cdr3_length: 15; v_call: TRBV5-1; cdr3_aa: CASSSGGTVYNEQFF; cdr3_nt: TGCGCCAGCAGCTCCGGCGGGACAGTATACAATGAGCAGTTCTTC
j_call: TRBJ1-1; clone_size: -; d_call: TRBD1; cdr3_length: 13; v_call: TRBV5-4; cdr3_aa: CASSQGVNTEAFF; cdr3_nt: TGTGCCAGCAGCCAGGGGGTGAACACTGAAGCTTTCTTT
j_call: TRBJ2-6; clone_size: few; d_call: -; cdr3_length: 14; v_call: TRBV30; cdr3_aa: CAWRNFPGANVLTF; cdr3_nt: TGTGCCTGGAGGAACTTCCCTGGGGCCAACGTCCTGACTTTC
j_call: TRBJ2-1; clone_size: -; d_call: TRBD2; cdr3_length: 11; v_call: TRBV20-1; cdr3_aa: CSATSGSEQFF; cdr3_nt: TGCAGTGCTACTAGCGGGAGTGAGCAGTTCTTC
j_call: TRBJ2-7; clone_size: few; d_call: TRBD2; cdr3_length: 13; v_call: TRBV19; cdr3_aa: CASSRDWGGEQYF; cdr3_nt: TGTGCCAGTAGTAGGGACTGGGGGGGCGAGCAGTACTTC
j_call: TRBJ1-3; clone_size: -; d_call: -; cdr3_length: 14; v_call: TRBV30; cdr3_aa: CAWSVRGSGNTIYF; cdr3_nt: TGTGCCTGGAGTGTACGGGGGTCTGGAAACACCATATATTTT
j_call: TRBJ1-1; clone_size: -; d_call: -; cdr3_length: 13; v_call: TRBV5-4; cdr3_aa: CASSLIENTEAFF; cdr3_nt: TGTGCCAGCAGCTTGATAGAGAACACTGAAGCTTTCTTT
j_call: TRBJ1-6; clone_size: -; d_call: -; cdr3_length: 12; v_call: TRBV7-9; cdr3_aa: CASSSNTGSCHF; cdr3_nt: TGTGCCAGCAGCTCCAATACAGGTTCCTGCCACTTT
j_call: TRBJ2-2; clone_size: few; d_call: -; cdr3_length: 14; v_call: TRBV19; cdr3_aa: CASSIDHSRLELFF; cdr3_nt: TGTGCCAGTAGTATAGATCATAGCCGTTTGGAGCTGTTTTTT
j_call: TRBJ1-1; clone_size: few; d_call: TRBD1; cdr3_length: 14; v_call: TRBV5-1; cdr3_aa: CASSSGQGAREAFF; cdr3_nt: TGCGCCAGCAGCTCCGGACAGGGGGCCCGGGAAGCTTTCTTT
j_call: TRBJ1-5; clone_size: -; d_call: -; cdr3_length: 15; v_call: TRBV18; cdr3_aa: CASSPLGGGHQPQHF; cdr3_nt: TGTGCCAGCTCACCTTTGGGGGGAGGACATCAGCCCCAGCATTTT
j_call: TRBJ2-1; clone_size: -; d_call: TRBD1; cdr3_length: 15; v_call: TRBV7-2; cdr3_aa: CASSLGTGNYNEQFF; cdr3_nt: TGTGCCAGCAGCTTAGGGACAGGAAATTACAATGAGCAGTTCTTC
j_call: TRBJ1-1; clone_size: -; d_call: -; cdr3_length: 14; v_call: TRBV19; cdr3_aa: CASSTTGKGTEAFF; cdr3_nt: TGTGCCAGTAGTACTACAGGTAAGGGAACTGAAGCTTTCTTT
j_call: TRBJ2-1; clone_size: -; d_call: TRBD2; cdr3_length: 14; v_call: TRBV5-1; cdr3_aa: CASRRTSGQNEQFF; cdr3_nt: TGCGCCAGCAGGCGGACTAGCGGACAAAATGAGCAGTTCTTC
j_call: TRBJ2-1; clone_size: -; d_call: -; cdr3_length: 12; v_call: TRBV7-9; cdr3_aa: CASGERGHEQFF; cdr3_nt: TGTGCCAGCGGAGAGCGAGGCCATGAGCAGTTCTTC
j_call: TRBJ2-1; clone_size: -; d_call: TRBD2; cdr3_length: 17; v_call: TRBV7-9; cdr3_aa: CASRPTSGRAYYNEQFF; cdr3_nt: TGTGCCAGCAGACCCACTAGCGGGAGGGCCTATTACAATGAGCAGTTCTTC
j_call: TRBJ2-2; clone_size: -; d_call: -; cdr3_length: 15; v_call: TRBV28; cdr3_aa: CASSLGGRNTGELFF; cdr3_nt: TGTGCCAGCAGTTTAGGGGGGAGGAACACCGGGGAGCTGTTTTTT
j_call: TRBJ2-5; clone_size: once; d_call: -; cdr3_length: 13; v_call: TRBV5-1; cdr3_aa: CASSLGQAETQYF; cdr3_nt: TGCGCCAGCAGCTTGGGACAGGCGGAGACCCAGTACTTC
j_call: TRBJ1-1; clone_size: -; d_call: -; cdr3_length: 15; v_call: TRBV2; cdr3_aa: CASSEGAAGFTEAFF; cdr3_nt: TGTGCCAGCAGTGAAGGTGCCGCAGGGTTTACTGAAGCTTTCTTT
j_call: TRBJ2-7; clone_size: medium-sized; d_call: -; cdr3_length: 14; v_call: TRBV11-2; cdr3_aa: CASEEGLQFNEQYF; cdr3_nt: TGTGCCAGCGAAGAGGGACTCCAATTTAACGAGCAGTACTTC
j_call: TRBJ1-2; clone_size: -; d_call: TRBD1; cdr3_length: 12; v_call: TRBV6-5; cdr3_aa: CASRTTGYGYTF; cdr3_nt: TGTGCCAGCAGGACGACAGGGTATGGCTACACCTTC
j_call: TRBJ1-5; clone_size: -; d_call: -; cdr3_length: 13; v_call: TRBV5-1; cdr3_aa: CASSWSSNQPQHF; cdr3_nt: TGCGCCAGCAGCTGGAGTAGCAATCAGCCCCAGCATTTT
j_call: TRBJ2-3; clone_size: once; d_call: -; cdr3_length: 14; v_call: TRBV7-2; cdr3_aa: CASSLGLSTDTQYF; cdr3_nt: TGTGCCAGCAGCTTGGGCCTAAGCACAGATACGCAGTATTTT
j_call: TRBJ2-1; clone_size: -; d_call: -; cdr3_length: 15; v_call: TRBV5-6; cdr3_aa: CASSLPGNGKVGQFF; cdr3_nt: TGTGCCAGCAGCTTGCCCGGGAATGGTAAGGTGGGGCAGTTCTTC
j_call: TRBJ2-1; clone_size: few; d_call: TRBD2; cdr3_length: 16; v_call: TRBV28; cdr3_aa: CASSRAGTRTYNEQFF; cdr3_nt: TGTGCCAGCAGTCGCGCCGGGACTAGGACCTACAATGAGCAGTTCTTC
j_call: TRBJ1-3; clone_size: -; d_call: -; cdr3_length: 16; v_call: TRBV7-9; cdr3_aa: CASSLGPGSEGNTIYF; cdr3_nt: TGTGCCAGCAGCTTAGGACCAGGGTCAGAAGGAAACACCATATATTTT
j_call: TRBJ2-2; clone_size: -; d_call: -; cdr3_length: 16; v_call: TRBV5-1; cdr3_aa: CASSSLRESVTGELFF; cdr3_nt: TGCGCCAGCAGCTCCCTCAGGGAATCGGTGACCGGGGAGCTGTTTTTT
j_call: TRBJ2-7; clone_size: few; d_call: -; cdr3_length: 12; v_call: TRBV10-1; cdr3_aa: CASSEQFYEQYF; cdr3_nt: TGCGCCAGCAGTGAGCAATTCTACGAGCAGTACTTC